The subject of this entry is one TCR beta chain. Its antigen remains unknown. The data derive from a study of tissue T cells after allogeneic stem cell transplantation. Study-wide points: Motif-based clustering found tissue-specific repertoire signatures shared across patients, though few clones were shared. In patients and mice, blood and spleen missed much of tissue repertoire. Which tissue TCRs were alloreactive or antigen-specific was not determined. Some clones might be persisting host cells.

Retrospectively chosen non-transplant comparators had other cancers and at least five gastrointestinal samples, without known gastrointestinal disease. The CDR3 extends over 16 amino acids. The germline V gene has CDR1 KGHSH and CDR2 LQKENI. V gave up 3 bases and J gave up 6 bases, with 19 bases separating them. Assay: immunoSEQ multiplex PCR; the TCRdb copy retains only in-frame clones and omits some. Of 8,000 to 10,000 clones in the sample, 60% were seen once. J is TRBJ2-3 and V is TRBV18, with a weak D call TRBD1 (6 bases). The starting material was tissue from the jejunum, obtained at autopsy. This TCR was recovered from a woman between 18 and 49 years old with breast cancer. CDR3 bases: TGTGCCAGCTCACCCACGGACAGCCCGGAGGTCGATACGCAGTATTTT. Its translation: CASSPTDSPEVDTQYF.